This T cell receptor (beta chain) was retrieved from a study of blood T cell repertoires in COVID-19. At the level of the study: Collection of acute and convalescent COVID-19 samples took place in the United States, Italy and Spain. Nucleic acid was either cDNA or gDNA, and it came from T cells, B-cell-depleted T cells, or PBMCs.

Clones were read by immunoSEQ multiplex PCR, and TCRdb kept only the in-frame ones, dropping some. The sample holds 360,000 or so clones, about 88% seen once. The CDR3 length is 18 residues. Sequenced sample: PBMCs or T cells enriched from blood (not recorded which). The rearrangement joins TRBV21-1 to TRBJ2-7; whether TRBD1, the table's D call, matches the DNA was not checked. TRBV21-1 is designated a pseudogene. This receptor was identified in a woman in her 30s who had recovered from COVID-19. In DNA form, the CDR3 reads TGTGCCAGCAGCAAACTATTTATGGACAGGGGAGATTTCCACGAGCAGTACTTC. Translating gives CASSKLFMDRGDFHEQYF.